A single sample is the source of the 15 T cell receptor beta chains below, sequenced in a study of response to subunit inactivated influenza vaccine. Using its own MiXCR run on the RT-PCR reads, TCRdb lists one record per CDR3 protein. The sample holds roughly 500,000 distinct CDR3 sequences; around 25% are singletons and the top ten take over 1.5%. The sample in question was CD4+ T cells sorted from PBMCs, obtained around 5 days after vaccination. Source of these receptors: a man aged 50-59 years who received an inactivated influenza vaccine.

This clonotype was detected only a few times. The chain couples TRBV7-8 to TRBJ1-5; tentative D call: TRBD1 (5 bases). This CDR3 spans 13 amino acids. Germline V gene data show CDR1 as SGHVS and CDR2 as FQNEAQ. V shed 4 bases and J shed 5 bases, with 9 bases lying between them. The CDR3 protein is CASSSWGDQPQHF. The CDR3 DNA is TGTGCCAGCAGCTCCTGGGGGGATCAGCCCCAGCATTTT.

The chain uses TRBV20-1 and TRBJ2-1; D is possibly TRBD1 (5 bases). Germline assignment: CDR1 DFQATT and CDR2 SNEGSKA (reference sequence). Trimming shortened V by 0 bases and J by 3 bases, and 15 bases separated the two germline ends. The CDR3 consists of 16 residues. CDR3 bases: TGCAGTGCTAGAGATCGGGCAGGGCCTAGCTACAATGAGCAGTTCTTC. Translating gives CSARDRAGPSYNEQFF.

The rearrangement joins TRBV7-2 to TRBJ2-5, with 7 bases lining up with TRBD2. Losses at the gene ends were 0 bases for V and 4 bases for J; bases not matched to a gene: 8. The germline CDR1 and CDR2 sequences are SGHTA and FQGNSA. This CDR3 is built from 16 residues. In DNA, the CDR3 is TGTGCCAGCAGCTTAGCGCTTGGCGGGGGTGGAGAGACCCAGTACTTC. Translated, it gives CASSLALGGGGETQYF.

This clonotype was detected only a few times. V and J are TRBV5-1 and TRBJ2-2; TRBD2 matches at 8 bases. Losses at the gene ends were 2 bases for V and 4 bases for J; bases not matched to a gene: 4. The germline V gene has CDR1 SGHRS and CDR2 YFSETQ. This CDR3 contains 15 residues. CDR3 DNA: TGCGCCAGCAGCTTTGCGGGAGGCGGCACCGGGGAGCTGTTTTTT. This translates into CASSFAGGGTGELFF.

The rearrangement links TRBV29-1 to TRBJ1-1, with a tentative D call TRBD1 (5 bases). Looked up from germline, CDR1 is SQVTM and CDR2 is ANQGSEA. The CDR3 consists of 13 residues. V lost 2 bases and J 5 bases, leaving 12 bases between the germline ends. The CDR3 reads CSVESQGGTEAFF. The CDR3 DNA sequence: TGCAGCGTTGAAAGTCAGGGAGGAACTGAAGCTTTCTTT.

This rearrangement joins TRBV5-4 to TRBJ2-1; 8 bases line up with TRBD2. This CDR3 is 14 amino acids long. Germline V gene lookup returns CDR1 SGHNT and CDR2 YYREEE (reference sequence). Germline trimming cut 3 bases from V and 4 bases from J; bases unmatched to any gene: 3. CDR3 nucleotide sequence: TGTGCCAGCAGCTACGGGAGGGCTTACAATGAGCAGTTCTTC. Translation gives CASSYGRAYNEQFF.

The CDR3 region has the DNA TGTGCCAGCAGCTTAGGAGGGGTCTATTCAGAGACCCAGTACTTC. Its protein is CASSLGGVYSETQYF. The chain links TRBV7-7 to TRBJ2-5, with D perhaps being TRBD1 or TRBD2 (5 bases each). CDR3 length: 15 residues. Trimming left V 1 base short and J 4 bases short, with 13 bases between. Germline V lookup: CDR1 SSHAT, CDR2 FNYEAQ (reference sequence).

This chain connects TRBV10-3 to TRBJ2-1; 7 nucleotides align to TRBD1. This CDR3 is 15 amino acids long. Germline V gives CDR1 ENHRY, CDR2 SYGVKD. The V and J ends lost 3 bases and 1 base, in that order; junction bases with no gene match: 3. CDR3 region: CAISDLQGSYNEQFF. The CDR3 nucleotides are TGTGCCATCAGTGATTTACAGGGGTCCTACAATGAGCAGTTCTTC.

The chain combines TRBV7-9 with TRBJ2-2, with D unresolved. CDR1 SEHNR and CDR2 FQNEAQ come from the germline V gene (reference sequence). V shed 5 bases and J shed 4 bases, with 5 bases lying between them. The CDR3 totals 12 residues. The chain's CDR3 is CASSPSTGELFF. The CDR3 DNA follows: TGTGCCAGCAGCCCGAGCACCGGGGAGCTGTTTTTT.

CDR3 residues: CASSYKGSEQYF. The DNA for the CDR3 is TGTGCCAGCAGTTATAAGGGCTCCGAGCAGTACTTC. The chain employs TRBV6-5 and TRBJ2-7; no clear D gene. CDR1 is MNHEY, CDR2 SVGAGI, per germline. V lost 3 bases to trimming and J lost 6 bases, with 9 bases between them. The CDR3 extends over 12 amino acids.

This clonotype was picked up a small number of times. The chain carries TRBV29-1 and TRBJ2-5, with D perhaps given as TRBD1 or TRBD2 (5 bases each). Deletions cut 4 bases from V and 5 bases from J, with 26 bases between. There are 17 residues in the CDR3. The germline CDR1 and CDR2 sequences are SQVTM and ANQGSEA. The CDR3 protein is CSVGGWGKGSKHETQYF. The CDR3 coding sequence is TGCAGCGTTGGGGGGTGGGGGAAGGGGTCGAAGCATGAGACCCAGTACTTC.

V and J are TRBV5-1 and TRBJ2-1; TRBD2 matches at 9 bases. The germline V gene encodes CDR1 SGHRS and CDR2 YFSETQ. Germline trimming cut 0 bases from V and 3 bases from J; bases unmatched to any gene: 4. The CDR3 consists of 16 residues. The DNA for the CDR3 is TGCGCCAGCAGCTTGGATAGCGGGGGACTCTACAATGAGCAGTTCTTC. This translates into CASSLDSGGLYNEQFF.

Many counts were recorded for this clonotype. The chain carries TRBV12-3 or TRBV12-4 and TRBJ2-7; either TRBD1 or TRBD2 may fit D (5 bases each). The V and J ends lost 5 bases and 4 bases respectively, with 9 bases between them. This CDR3 is 12 amino acids long. Here the CDR3 DNA reads TGTGCCAGCAGTGAGGGGCGATACGAGCAGTACTTC. It is translated as CASSEGRYEQYF.

This clonotype came up a few times. The chain employs TRBV5-5 and TRBJ2-1; 9 bases fit TRBD2. Germline assignment: CDR1 SGHKS and CDR2 YYEKEE (reference sequence). The CDR3 runs 15 residues. V trimming: 4 bases; J trimming: 13 bases; junction bases outside the gene matches: 15. The CDR3 reads CASSTPQPVAGDQFF. Here the CDR3 DNA reads TGTGCCAGCAGCACTCCCCAACCAGTAGCGGGGGACCAGTTCTTC.

V and J are TRBV20-1 and TRBJ2-2; D gene unclear. The germline V gene has CDR1 DFQATT and CDR2 SNEGSKA (reference sequence). V lost 1 base and J lost 3, with 12 bases in between. CDR3 size: 15 residues. The DNA for the CDR3 is TGCAGTGCTAGAGTAAAGGAGTGGTACACCGGGGAGCTGTTTTTT. Amino acids: CSARVKEWYTGELFF.